A selection of T cell receptor beta chains follows, all from one sample in a study of blood T cell repertoires in COVID-19. The protocol was immunoSEQ multiplex PCR, while the TCRdb copy is restricted to in-frame clones and leaves out a portion. The table records around 160,000 clones, over 80% of them present only once. The sequenced material came from peripheral blood. The receptors here all came from a woman aged 40 to 49 with active or convalescent COVID-19. CDR3s include the opening cysteine and the closing phenylalanine or tryptophan. The D gene is left open where the match is weak. Part of the rows lack a size; the others show once, few, many or a class for expanded clones.

size,D,J,V,DNA,CDR3
.,TRBD1,TRBJ1-1,TRBV5-1,TGCGCCAGCAGCTTGACAGGGGCGAGGGACACTGAAGCTTTCTTT,CASSLTGARDTEAFF
.,.,TRBJ2-3,TRBV5-4,TGTGCCAGCAGCTTGAGGGGTGGAACAGATACGCAGTATTTT,CASSLRGGTDTQYF
few,TRBD2,TRBJ2-7,TRBV27,TGTGCCAGTACGGGGCTAGCGGGGATTAAGTACGAGCAGTACTTC,CASTGLAGIKYEQYF
once,.,TRBJ2-1,TRBV14,TGTGCCAGCAGCCCGTGGGACACACGTCGGCAGTTCTTC,CASSPWDTRRQFF
.,TRBD1,TRBJ1-6,TRBV16,TGTGCCAGCGGACCCGGGACAGGGGGTTGGGGCTCCTATAATTCACCCCTCCACTTT,CASGPGTGGWGSYNSPLHF
.,.,TRBJ1-6,TRBV2,TGTGCCAGCACTCTCCGGGGGAACAATTCACCCCTCCACTTT,CASTLRGNNSPLHF
.,TRBD1,TRBJ1-2,TRBV6-2/TRBV6-3,TGTGCCAGCAGCCCAACAGGGGCGCATGGCTACACCTTC,CASSPTGAHGYTF
.,.,TRBJ1-2,TRBV4-1,TGCGCCAGCAGCCAAGAGCACAGAACTAACTATGGCTACACCTTC,CASSQEHRTNYGYTF
.,TRBD2,TRBJ2-2,TRBV11-1,TGTGCCAGCAGCCCACTAGCGGCATCGAACACCGGGGAGCTGTTTTTT,CASSPLAASNTGELFF
.,TRBD1,TRBJ1-5,TRBV28,TGTGCCATCGACAGGGGGCCCTATCAGCCCCAGCATTTT,CAIDRGPYQPQHF
.,.,TRBJ1-2,TRBV6-5,TGTGCCAGCAGTCCGGGAATCACTAACTATGGCTACACCTTC,CASSPGITNYGYTF
.,.,TRBJ2-1,TRBV5-1,TGCGCCAGCAGCTTGTCCGGAGGGTTCTACAATGAGCAGTTCTTC,CASSLSGGFYNEQFF
.,.,TRBJ2-1,TRBV18,TGTGCCAGCTCACCAGGCCCATATTCCTACAATGAGCAGTTCTTC,CASSPGPYSYNEQFF
.,.,TRBJ2-1,TRBV7-6,TGTGCCAGCAGCCCCCGCTGGGGAGTGGGAAATGAGCAGTTCTTC,CASSPRWGVGNEQFF
.,.,TRBJ2-1,TRBV5-1,TGCGCCAGCAGCATAGATGCCAACCGGATTCGGGTCAATGAGCAGTTCTTC,CASSIDANRIRVNEQFF
many,TRBD1,TRBJ1-3,TRBV6-7,TGTGCCAGCAGACAGGGGGCTGGAAACACCATATATTTT,CASRQGAGNTIYF
.,TRBD2,TRBJ2-1,TRBV28,TGTGCCAGCAGTTTAATTCCCCTCCTAGCGGGGAGCTCCTACAATGAGCAGTTCTTC,CASSLIPLLAGSSYNEQFF
.,.,TRBJ2-3,TRBV3-1/TRBV3-2,TGTGCCAGCAGCCAAGATTTAATCTTTGAGGGTACGCAGTATTTT,CASSQDLIFEGTQYF
.,TRBD1,TRBJ2-2,TRBV28,TGTGCCAGCAGTTTATGGACAGGGTCCGGGGAGCTGTTTTTT,CASSLWTGSGELFF
.,TRBD2,TRBJ2-7,TRBV10-3,TGTGCCATCAGACCCGCGGGGGAGAACGAGCAGTACTTC,CAIRPAGENEQYF
.,.,TRBJ2-3,TRBV27,TGTGCCAGCAGTTTATACAAATCCGGCACAGATACGCAGTATTTT,CASSLYKSGTDTQYF
.,TRBD1,TRBJ2-1,TRBV28,TGTGCCAGCGCCTATGGGACAGGGATGGGCGATGAGCAGTTCTTC,CASAYGTGMGDEQFF
.,TRBD1,TRBJ2-7,TRBV28,TGTGCCAGCAGACCAGAGACAGGGCGCACCTACGAGCAGTACTTC,CASRPETGRTYEQYF
.,.,TRBJ1-1,TRBV28,TGTGCCAGCAGCATTGGGGGGGTTACGGGCACTGAAGCTTTCTTT,CASSIGGVTGTEAFF
.,.,TRBJ2-7,TRBV3-1/TRBV3-2,TGTGCCAGCAGCCAAGGTAGGGGCTCCTACGAGCAGTACTTC,CASSQGRGSYEQYF
.,TRBD2,TRBJ2-1,TRBV2,TGTGCCAGCCGACTAGCGGGGGGCCTATACAATGAGCAGTTCTTC,CASRLAGGLYNEQFF
.,.,TRBJ1-1,TRBV3-1/TRBV3-2,TGTGCCAGCAGCCCTCGAGGGGGGGGGCAAGCTTTCTTT,CASSPRGGGQAFF
.,.,TRBJ1-5,TRBV10-3,TGTGCCATCAGTGAGTCCGGGGGGAATCAGCCCCAGCATTTT,CAISESGGNQPQHF
.,.,TRBJ1-3,TRBV2,TGTGCCAGCAGCAGATCCCCCGGAAACACCATATATTTT,CASSRSPGNTIYF
once,TRBD1,TRBJ1-4,TRBV29-1,TGCAGCGTTGCAAAGGGGGCGCGTGAAAAACTGTTTTTT,CSVAKGAREKLFF
many,.,TRBJ1-5,TRBV28,TGTGCCAGCAGCCTTATGCGTGGGCCTGGACTCAATCAGCCCCAGCATTTT,CASSLMRGPGLNQPQHF